The 18 T cell receptor beta chains given below trace back to one sample, sequenced in a study of PD-1 blockade in classical Hodgkin lymphoma. Assay used: immunoSEQ multiplex PCR; TCRdb lists only in-frame clones, some missing. The table includes approximately 65,000 clones, approximately 88% detected once. Each patient experienced a relapse that followed autologous stem cell transplantation, and brentuximab vedotin exposure varied. The sequencing here drew on peripheral blood mononuclear cells (PBMCs), taken at baseline. All receptors come from a human donor with classical Hodgkin lymphoma.

The chain employs TRBV7-8 and TRBJ1-2, with TRBD1 as a possible D gene (6 bases). Trimming took 3 bases from V and 6 from J, leaving 11 bases between them. Germline-derived CDR1 and CDR2 are SGHVS and FQNEAQ. The CDR3 extends over 13 amino acids. The CDR3 loop reads CASSFTYRDGYTF. The CDR3 nucleotides read TGTGCCAGCAGCTTTACCTACAGGGATGGCTACACCTTC.

This clone was counted a few times. The V gene is TRBV4-2, the J gene TRBJ2-7; D not certain. The V end lost 1 base, the J end lost 4 bases, and 11 bases lay between the germline ends. CDR1 and CDR2 from the germline V gene are LGHNA and YNFKEQ. This CDR3 is built from 14 residues. The CDR3: CASSQVGSPYEQYF. As DNA, the CDR3 is TGTGCCAGCAGCCAAGTCGGCTCCCCGTACGAGCAGTACTTC.

The chain carries TRBV30 and TRBJ1-2; the D gene is possibly TRBD1 (5 bases). Trimming removed 5 bases from V and 8 bases from J, with 21 bases in between. The CDR3 has 14 amino acids. The germline V gene encodes CDR1 GTSNPN and CDR2 SVGIG (reference sequence). The CDR3 reads CAWDLQAELSGYTF. CDR3 in DNA: TGTGCCTGGGACCTACAGGCAGAACTATCGGGCTACACCTTC.

The V call is TRBV11-3, the J call TRBJ2-7, with D possibly matching TRBD1 (5 bases). V lost 5 bases to trimming and J lost 1 base, with 9 bases between them. The CDR3 is made up of 13 amino acids. From germline, CDR1 is SGHNT and CDR2 YENEEA. CDR3 nucleotides: TGTGCCAGCAGCCTGACAGATTCCTACGAGCAGTACTTC. Protein product: CASSLTDSYEQYF.

The rearrangement joins TRBV5-1 to TRBJ2-7, with TRBD2 matching 8 bases. With V trimmed by 5 bases and J by 5 bases, 9 bases remained unmatched. Germline V lookup: CDR1 SGHRS, CDR2 YFSETQ. This CDR3 region has 14 residues. The CDR3 spells CASRSGGPKNEQYF. DNA of the CDR3: TGCGCCAGCAGGAGCGGGGGCCCGAAAAACGAGCAGTACTTC. The full variable domain, with the rest looked up from reference TRBV5-1 and TRBJ2-7, is KAGVTQTPRYLIKTRGQQVTLSCSPISGHRSVSWYQQTPGQGLQFLFEYFSETQRNKGNFPGRFSGRQFSNSRSEMNVSTLELGDSALYLCASRSGGPKNEQYFGPGTRLTVT.

This chain links TRBV27 with TRBJ2-2; 10 bases are shared with TRBD1. V was pared by 9 bases and J by 2 bases, with 6 bases of the junction left unmatched. CDR1 MNHEY and CDR2 SMNVEV come from the germline V gene (reference sequence). CDR3 length equals 15 residues. The CDR3 spells CASYRQGANTGELFF. The CDR3 nucleotides read TGTGCCAGTTATAGACAGGGGGCAAACACCGGGGAGCTGTTTTTT.

The rearrangement links TRBV9 to TRBJ1-6; D gene uncertain. This CDR3 is built from 15 residues. V dropped 3 bases and J dropped 7 bases, with 14 bases sitting between them. Germline loops: CDR1 SGDLS, CDR2 YYNGEE. In DNA form, the CDR3 reads TGTGCCAGCAGCGCCGGGCCAGTGGAGAATTCACCCCTCCACTTT. Translating it yields CASSAGPVENSPLHF.

The V call is TRBV19, the J call TRBJ2-5; TRBD2 matches at 9 bases. Germline values: CDR1 LNHDA, CDR2 SQIVND (reference sequence). There are 15 residues in the CDR3. The V and J ends lost 5 bases and 1 base, in that order; junction bases with no gene match: 5. The DNA of the CDR3 is TGTGCCAGTAGTCCACGCGGGGGGGCCCAAGAGACCCAGTACTTC. Its protein is CASSPRGGAQETQYF.

This clone was found a few times. V is TRBV19 and J is TRBJ1-2; 7 positions agree with TRBD1. Germline CDR1 LNHDA, CDR2 SQIVND (reference sequence). This CDR3 has 13 amino acids. The junction had 3 bases not matched to a gene; V was cut back by 5 bases and J by 3 bases. CDR3 sequence: CASSPTGYYGYTF. CDR3 bases: TGTGCCAGTAGTCCGACAGGGTACTATGGCTACACCTTC.

This sequence joins TRBV5-5 and TRBJ2-7; unclear D gene. Germline CDR1 and CDR2: SGHKS and YYEKEE (reference sequence). This CDR3 contains 14 residues. Trimming left V 0 bases short and J 1 base short, with 8 bases between. CDR3 residues: CASSLVLSSYEQYF. As DNA, the CDR3 is TGTGCCAGCAGCTTGGTGCTGTCTTCCTACGAGCAGTACTTC.

The gene calls are TRBV7-2 and TRBJ2-3; 7 bases line up with TRBD2. CDR3 length: 16 residues. With V trimmed by 1 base and J by 6 bases, 10 bases remained unmatched. Germline lookup yields CDR1 SGHTA and CDR2 FQGNSA. CDR3 DNA: TGTGCCAGCAGCTTAGGACCCGGGAGGATTACTGATACGCAGTATTTT. This translates into CASSLGPGRITDTQYF.

The gene calls are TRBV4-3 and TRBJ1-2; tentatively, D is TRBD1 (5 bases). The length of the CDR3 is 13 residues. Trimming took off 4 bases at V and 7 bases at J, with 13 bases between the two ends. Germline CDR1 reads LGHNA; CDR2 reads YSLEER. CDR3 sequence: CASSPRQGGGYTF. CDR3 nucleotide sequence: TGCGCCAGCAGCCCCCGGCAGGGAGGTGGCTACACCTTC.

This clone was recorded a few times. CDR3 in DNA: TGCGCCAGCAGCTGGGGACTCCAGGAGGGCTACACCTTC. Its protein product is CASSWGLQEGYTF. J is TRBJ1-2 and V is TRBV5-1; maybe TRBD1 (5 bases). Deletions cut 3 bases from V and 8 bases from J, with 14 bases between. The CDR3 has 13 residues. The germline V gene encodes CDR1 SGHRS and CDR2 YFSETQ.

This sequence joins TRBV5-1 and TRBJ2-5; TRBD1 aligns across 9 bases. The CDR3 totals 13 residues. The V gene end was trimmed by 8 bases and the J gene end by 1 base; junction bases not matched to a gene: 3. CDR1 is SGHRS and CDR2 is YFSETQ in the germline V gene. This CDR3 reads CASGTGTQETQYF. The CDR3 nucleotides read TGCGCCAGTGGGACAGGGACCCAAGAGACCCAGTACTTC. Full variable domain (rest looked up from reference TRBV5-1 and TRBJ2-5): KAGVTQTPRYLIKTRGQQVTLSCSPISGHRSVSWYQQTPGQGLQFLFEYFSETQRNKGNFPGRFSGRQFSNSRSEMNVSTLELGDSALYLCASGTGTQETQYFGPGTRLLVL.

The chain recombines TRBV28 with TRBJ2-7; D might be TRBD1 or TRBD2, each matching 5 bases. V was trimmed by 6 bases and J by 2 bases, leaving 14 bases between them. Germline values: CDR1 MDHEN, CDR2 SYDVKM. This CDR3 contains 14 residues. The CDR3 bases are TGTGCCAGCAGACAACAGGCTAGCCCCTACGAGCAGTACTTC. It translates to CASRQQASPYEQYF.

In this sample, this clone turned up a few times. V gene TRBV27 combines with J gene TRBJ2-3; D gene unclear. Between the trimmed V and J ends, which lost 7 bases and 0 bases, there was a span of 11 bases. The CDR3 is made up of 14 amino acids. Germline CDR1 reads MNHEY; CDR2 reads SMNVEV (reference sequence). The CDR3 spells CASKKTDSTDTQYF. CDR3 nucleotide sequence: TGTGCCAGCAAAAAGACGGACAGCACAGATACGCAGTATTTT.

The chain combines TRBV6-1 with TRBJ2-3; 11 bases line up with TRBD2. CDR1 and CDR2 (germline): MNHNS, SASEGT. The CDR3 spans 16 residues. Losses at the gene ends were 3 bases for V and 1 base for J; bases not matched to a gene: 3. DNA for the CDR3: TGTGCCAGCAGTGATAGTAGCGGGGGGGGCACAGATACGCAGTATTTT. It encodes CASSDSSGGGTDTQYF.

The V call is TRBV10-3, the J call TRBJ2-3, with D perhaps matching TRBD2 (6 bases). Between the trimmed V and J ends, which lost 9 bases and 4 bases, there was a span of 17 bases. This CDR3 is built from 14 residues. CDR1 and CDR2 from the germline V gene are ENHRY and SYGVKD. The DNA of the CDR3 is TGTGCCATAGGGCTGGGCGGGACGTCAGATACGCAGTATTTT. It translates to CAIGLGGTSDTQYF.